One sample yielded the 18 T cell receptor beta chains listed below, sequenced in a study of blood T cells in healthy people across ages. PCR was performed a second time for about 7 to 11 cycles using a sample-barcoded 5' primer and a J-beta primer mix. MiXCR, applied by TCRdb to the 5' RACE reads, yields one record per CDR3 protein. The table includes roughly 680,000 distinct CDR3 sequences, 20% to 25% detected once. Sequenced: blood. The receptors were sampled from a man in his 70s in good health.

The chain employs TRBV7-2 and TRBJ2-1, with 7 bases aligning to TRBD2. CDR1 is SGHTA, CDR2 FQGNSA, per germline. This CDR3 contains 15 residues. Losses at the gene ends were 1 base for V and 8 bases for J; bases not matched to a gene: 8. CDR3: CASSLEQRGYDEQFF. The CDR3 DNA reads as TGTGCCAGCAGCTTAGAACAGCGGGGTTACGATGAGCAGTTCTTC.

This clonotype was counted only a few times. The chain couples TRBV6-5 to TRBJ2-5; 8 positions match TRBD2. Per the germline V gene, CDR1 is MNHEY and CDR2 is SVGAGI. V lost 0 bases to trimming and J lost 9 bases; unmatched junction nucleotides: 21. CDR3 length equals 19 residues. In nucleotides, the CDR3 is TGTGCCAGCAGTTACTCCAGAACCAACTCGGGAAGCGGGAGTACCCCCCAGTACTTC. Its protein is CASSYSRTNSGSGSTPQYF.

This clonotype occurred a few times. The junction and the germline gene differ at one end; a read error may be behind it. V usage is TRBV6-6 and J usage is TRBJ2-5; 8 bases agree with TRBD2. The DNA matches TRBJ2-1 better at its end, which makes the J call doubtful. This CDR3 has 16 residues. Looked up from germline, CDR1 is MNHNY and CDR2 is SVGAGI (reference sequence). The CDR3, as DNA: TGTGCCAGCAGTTACTCGACGGGAGGGGGATACAACGAGCAGTTCTTC. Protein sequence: CASSYSTGGGYNEQFF.

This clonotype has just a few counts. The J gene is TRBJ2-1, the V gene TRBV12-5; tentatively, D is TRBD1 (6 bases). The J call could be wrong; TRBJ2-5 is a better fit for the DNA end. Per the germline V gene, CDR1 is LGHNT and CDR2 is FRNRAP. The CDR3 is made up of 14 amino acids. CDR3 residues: CASGPWGRPETQYF. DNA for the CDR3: TGTGCTAGTGGTCCCTGGGGGCGCCCAGAGACCCAGTACTTC.

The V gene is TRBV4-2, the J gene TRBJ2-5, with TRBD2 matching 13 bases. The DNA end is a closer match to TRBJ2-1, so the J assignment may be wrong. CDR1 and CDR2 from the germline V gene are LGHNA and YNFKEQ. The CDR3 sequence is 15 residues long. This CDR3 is CASRTSGRSYNEQFF. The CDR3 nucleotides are TGTGCCAGCAGGACTAGCGGGAGGAGTTACAATGAGCAGTTCTTC.

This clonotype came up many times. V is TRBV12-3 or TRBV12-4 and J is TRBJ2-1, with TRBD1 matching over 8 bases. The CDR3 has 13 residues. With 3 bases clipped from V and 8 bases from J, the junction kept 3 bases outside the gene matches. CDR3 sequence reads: CASSLDREDEQFF. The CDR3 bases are TGTGCCAGCAGTTTGGACAGGGAGGATGAGCAGTTCTTC.

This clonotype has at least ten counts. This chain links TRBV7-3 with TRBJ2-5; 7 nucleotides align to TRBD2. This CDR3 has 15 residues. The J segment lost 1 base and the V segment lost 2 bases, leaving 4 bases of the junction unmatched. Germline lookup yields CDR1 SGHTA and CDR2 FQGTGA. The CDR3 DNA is TGTGCCAGCAGCTTAGACGGACTAGTCCAAGAGACCCAGTACTTC. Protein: CASSLDGLVQETQYF.

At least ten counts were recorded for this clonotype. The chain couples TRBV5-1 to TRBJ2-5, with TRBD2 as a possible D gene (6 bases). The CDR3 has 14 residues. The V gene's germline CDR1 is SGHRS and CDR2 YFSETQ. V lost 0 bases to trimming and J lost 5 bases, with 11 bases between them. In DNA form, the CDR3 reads TGCGCCAGCAGCTTGGGACTAGATGGGGAGACCCAGTACTTC. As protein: CASSLGLDGETQYF. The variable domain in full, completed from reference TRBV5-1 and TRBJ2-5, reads KAGVTQTPRYLIKTRGQQVTLSCSPISGHRSVSWYQQTPGQGLQFLFEYFSETQRNKGNFPGRFSGRQFSNSRSEMNVSTLELGDSALYLCASSLGLDGETQYFGPGTRLLVL.

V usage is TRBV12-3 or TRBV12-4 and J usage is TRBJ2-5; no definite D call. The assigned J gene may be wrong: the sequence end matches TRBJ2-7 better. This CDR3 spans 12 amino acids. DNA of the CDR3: TGTGCCAGCAGGGATAGGACGGCCGAGCAGTACTTC. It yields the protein CASRDRTAEQYF.

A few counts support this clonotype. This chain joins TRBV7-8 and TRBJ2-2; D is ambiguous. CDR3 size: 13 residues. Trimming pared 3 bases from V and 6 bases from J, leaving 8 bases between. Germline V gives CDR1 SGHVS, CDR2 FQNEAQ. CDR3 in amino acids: CASSFTHSGELFF. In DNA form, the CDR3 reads TGTGCCAGCAGCTTTACGCACTCCGGGGAGCTGTTTTTT.

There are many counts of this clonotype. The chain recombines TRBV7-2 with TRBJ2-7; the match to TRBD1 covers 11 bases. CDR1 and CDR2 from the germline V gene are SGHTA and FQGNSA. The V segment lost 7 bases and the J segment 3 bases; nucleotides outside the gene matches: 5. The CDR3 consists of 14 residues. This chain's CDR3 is CASIRDRGDYEQYF. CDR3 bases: TGTGCCAGCATTAGGGACAGGGGGGACTACGAGCAGTACTTC.

DNA for the CDR3: TGTGCCAGCAGCCAAGGTTTCCTAGCCAAAAACATTCAGTACTTC. Protein product: CASSQGFLAKNIQYF. This chain connects TRBV3-1 to TRBJ2-4; D remains unclear. CDR1 and CDR2 (germline): LGHDT, YNNKEL (reference sequence). CDR3 length: 15 residues. Trimming pared 1 base from V and 0 bases from J, leaving 7 bases between.

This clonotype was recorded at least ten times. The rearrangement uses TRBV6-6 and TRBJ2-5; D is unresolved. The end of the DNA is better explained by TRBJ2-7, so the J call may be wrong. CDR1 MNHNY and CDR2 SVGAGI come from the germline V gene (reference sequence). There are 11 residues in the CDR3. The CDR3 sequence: CASCETYEQYF. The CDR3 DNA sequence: TGTGCCAGCTGCGAAACCTACGAGCAGTACTTC.

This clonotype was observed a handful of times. The CDR3, as DNA: TGCAGCGGGTTGGGGCTCCAAGAGACCCAGTACTTC. Its translation: CSGLGLQETQYF. The gene calls are TRBV29-1 and TRBJ2-5; D is perhaps TRBD1 (5 bases). The V end lost 7 bases, the J end lost 1 base, and 10 bases lay between the germline ends. The CDR3 is made up of 12 amino acids. Germline values: CDR1 SQVTM, CDR2 ANQGSEA. Full variable domain (outside the CDR3, taken from reference TRBV29-1 and TRBJ2-5): SAVISQKPSRDICQRGTSLTIQCQVDSQVTMMFWYRQQPGQSLTLIATANQGSEATYESGFVIDKFPISRPNLTFSTLTVSNMSPEDSSIYLCSGLGLQETQYFGPGTRLLVL.

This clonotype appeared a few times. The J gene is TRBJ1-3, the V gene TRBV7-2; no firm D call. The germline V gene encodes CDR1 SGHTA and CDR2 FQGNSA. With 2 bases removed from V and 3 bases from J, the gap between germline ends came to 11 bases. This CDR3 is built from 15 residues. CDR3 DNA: TGTGCCAGCAGCTTATCTGGGTTTGTTGGAAACACCATATATTTT. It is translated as CASSLSGFVGNTIYF.

The CDR3: CASTGSSFSYEQYF. In DNA, the CDR3 is TGCGCCAGCACGGGCTCATCGTTCTCCTACGAGCAGTACTTC. This chain joins TRBV5-1 and TRBJ2-5; D gene uncertain. The end of the DNA aligns better with TRBJ2-7, so the J call may be wrong. Germline V gene sequence: CDR1 SGHRS, CDR2 YFSETQ. The CDR3 is 14 residues long.

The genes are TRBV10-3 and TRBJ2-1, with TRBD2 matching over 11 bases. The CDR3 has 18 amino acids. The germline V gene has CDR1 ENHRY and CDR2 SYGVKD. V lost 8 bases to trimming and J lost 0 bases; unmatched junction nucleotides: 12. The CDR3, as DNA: TGTGCCATCGGAGGTCTAGCGGGAGGACTGAGCTCCTACAATGAGCAGTTCTTC. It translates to CAIGGLAGGLSSYNEQFF.

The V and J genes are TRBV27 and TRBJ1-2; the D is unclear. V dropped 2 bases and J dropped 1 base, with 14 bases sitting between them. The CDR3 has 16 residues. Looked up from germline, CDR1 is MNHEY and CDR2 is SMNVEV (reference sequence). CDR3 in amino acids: CASSLLAGRFNYGYTF. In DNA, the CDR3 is TGTGCCAGCAGTTTACTGGCAGGACGATTTAACTATGGCTACACCTTC.